These T cell receptor beta chains were read from a single sample in a study of T cells in Graves' hyperthyroidism and ophthalmopathy. TCRdb reanalysed the multiplex PCR reads using MiXCR and keeps one entry per CDR3 protein. There are about 640,000 distinct CDR3 sequences in the sample; about 15% occur only once, and 12% lies in the top ten. The specimen sequenced was blood. The receptors shown here come from a woman in her 50s with Graves' ophthalmopathy. Each CDR3 is given with its conserved first and last residue. The order of the fields is clone size, D gene, J gene, V gene, CDR3 DNA, CDR3 protein. A D gene is named only where the DNA matches it firmly. The size entry is marked missing in some rows and otherwise reads once, few, many or a size class.

>many|-|TRBJ2-5|TRBV20-1
TGCAGTGCTAGAGATTTAATGGGCGAGACCCAGTACTTC
CSARDLMGETQYF
>many|-|TRBJ2-3|TRBV28
TGTGCCAGCAGTCCCGGGACCTCCACAGATACGCAGTATTTT
CASSPGTSTDTQYF
>few|-|TRBJ1-2|TRBV7-2
TGTGCCAGCAGCTTCGGCACCTGGATTAACTATGGCTACACCTTC
CASSFGTWINYGYTF
>-|-|TRBJ2-2|TRBV12-3/TRBV12-4
TGTGCCAGCAGACCCAGGGGACCCCGCACCGGGGAGCTGTTTTTT
CASRPRGPRTGELFF
>few|TRBD1|TRBJ1-4|TRBV29-1
TGCAGCGTATACGACAGGGCCGAAAAACTGTTTTTT
CSVYDRAEKLFF
>many|TRBD1|TRBJ2-7|TRBV11-2
TGTGCCAGCAGCTTAGGGGGACAGGGGAGCGAGCAGTACTTC
CASSLGGQGSEQYF
>few|-|TRBJ1-2|TRBV6-2/TRBV6-3
TGTGCCAGCAGAAGACAGGCTCGCTATGGCTACACCTTC
CASRRQARYGYTF
>few|-|TRBJ2-5|TRBV2
TGTGCCAGCAGTTTGACTAGTATGGTTGGAAGGGAGACCCAGTACTTC
CASSLTSMVGRETQYF
>-|-|TRBJ1-4|TRBV29-1
TGCAGCGTCACCGGGACGAGTAATGAAAAACTGTTTTTT
CSVTGTSNEKLFF
>many|-|TRBJ1-2|TRBV6-1
TGTGCCAGCGGAGTCCGAGGGTCGTTTGGCTACACCTTC
CASGVRGSFGYTF
>few|-|TRBJ1-4|TRBV20-1
TGCAGTGCTAGAGATGCGGGGGAGGTCGGAAAACTGTTTTTT
CSARDAGEVGKLFF
>many|-|TRBJ2-2|TRBV3-1
TGTGCCAGCAGCCAAGAGGGAGATACCGGGGAGCTGTTTTTT
CASSQEGDTGELFF
>once|TRBD2|TRBJ2-1|TRBV24-1
TGTGCCACCAGTGGGACTAGCGGGAGCGGGGATGAGCAGTTCTTC
CATSGTSGSGDEQFF
>-|-|TRBJ1-6|TRBV6-5
TGTGCCAGCAGTTACGCAGGGGTTGAGTGGTCACCCCTCCACTTT
CASSYAGVEWSPLHF
>-|-|TRBJ2-3|TRBV20-1
TGCAGTGCTAGAGATTTGTTAAGAACAGATACGCAGTATTTT
CSARDLLRTDTQYF
>many|-|TRBJ2-7|TRBV29-1
TGCAGCGTTGTCGGTGGGGGATACTACGAGCAGTACTTC
CSVVGGGYYEQYF
>many|-|TRBJ2-2|TRBV11-3
TGTGCCAGCAGCGGCAGGACAGATACCTCGAACACCGGGGAGCTGTTTTTT
CASSGRTDTSNTGELFF
>many|-|TRBJ1-2|TRBV6-2/TRBV6-3
TGTGCCAGCAGCCGCGACTATGGCTACACCTTC
CASSRDYGYTF
>few|-|TRBJ1-5|TRBV12-3/TRBV12-4
TGTGCCAGCAGTGCTACAGTAATTGATCAGCCCCAGCATTTT
CASSATVIDQPQHF
>-|-|TRBJ1-5|TRBV29-1
TGCAGCGTTGACCAGGGGTCAAATCAGCCCCGGCATTTT
CSVDQGSNQPRHF
>many|-|TRBJ1-2|TRBV4-3
TGCGCCAGCAGCCAGAGTGGTAACTATGGCTACACCTTC
CASSQSGNYGYTF
>-|TRBD1|TRBJ1-5|TRBV19
TGTGCCAGTAGTATAGATGGGACAGGGGGTCAGCCCCAGCATTTT
CASSIDGTGGQPQHF
>many|TRBD2|TRBJ2-7|TRBV11-2
TGTGCCAGCAGGGGGACTAGCGGGAGGGGGGAGCAGTACTTC
CASRGTSGRGEQYF
>-|TRBD2|TRBJ2-1|TRBV6-1
TGTGCCGGGTCGGGGGGGGAGTCTCAGTTCTTC
CAGSGGESQFF
>many|TRBD2|TRBJ2-1|TRBV6-2/TRBV6-3
TGTGCCAGCAGTTGGACTAGCGGGAGCAGTGGACTCTACAATGAGCAGTTCTTC
CASSWTSGSSGLYNEQFF
>-|-|TRBJ2-7|TRBV28
TGTGCCAGCAGTCCCCGGACAGCCTACGAGCAGTGCTTC
CASSPRTAYEQCF
>-|TRBD2|TRBJ2-7|TRBV6-9
TGTGCCAGCAGTTATCGCTTCGTGGGACTAGCGATGGGCCCCTACGAGCAGTACTTC
CASSYRFVGLAMGPYEQYF
>-|TRBD1|TRBJ2-4|TRBV7-8
TGTGCCAGCAGCTCGTTACTGACAGGGGTCAAAAACATTCAGTACTTC
CASSSLLTGVKNIQYF
>-|TRBD1|TRBJ1-6|TRBV6-1
TGTGCCAGCAGCCGGGACAGACGCTCCTATAATTCACCCCTCCACTTT
CASSRDRRSYNSPLHF
>many|-|TRBJ1-1|TRBV2
TGTGCCAGCATCTCAGTAGGCAGGGTGAACACTGAAGCTTTCTTT
CASISVGRVNTEAFF
>many|TRBD2|TRBJ2-3|TRBV2
TGTGCCAGCAGTGAAGCCTGGCTAGCGGGAGTAGTAGATACGCAGTATTTT
CASSEAWLAGVVDTQYF
>many|TRBD2|TRBJ2-3|TRBV5-1
TGCGCCAGCAGCTGGACCCTAGGACTAGCGGGGTCCGCAGATACGCAGTATTTT
CASSWTLGLAGSADTQYF
>-|-|TRBJ1-6|TRBV7-8
TGTGCCAGCAGCTTAGTACGCAGGGAGACCTCACCCCTCCACTTT
CASSLVRRETSPLHF
>-|-|TRBJ1-1|TRBV27
TGTGCCAGCAGTTTAGAGTGGGCTTTGAACACTGAAGCTTTCTTT
CASSLEWALNTEAFF
>many|-|TRBJ1-5|TRBV2
TGTGCCAGCAGTGAACGCTCCAGGGGCATAGGAGGGAATCAGCCCCAGCATTTT
CASSERSRGIGGNQPQHF
>-|TRBD2|TRBJ2-7|TRBV5-8
TGTGCCAGCAGCTCTACGTCGACTAGCGGCGCAACCTACGAGCAGTACTTC
CASSSTSTSGATYEQYF
>few|-|TRBJ1-6|TRBV20-1
TGCAGTGCTAAGCGCCAGGGGAATAATTCACCCCTCCACTTT
CSAKRQGNNSPLHF
>many|-|TRBJ2-7|TRBV2
TGTGCCACCTGGGTGGGACAAAAATACGAGCAGTACTTC
CATWVGQKYEQYF